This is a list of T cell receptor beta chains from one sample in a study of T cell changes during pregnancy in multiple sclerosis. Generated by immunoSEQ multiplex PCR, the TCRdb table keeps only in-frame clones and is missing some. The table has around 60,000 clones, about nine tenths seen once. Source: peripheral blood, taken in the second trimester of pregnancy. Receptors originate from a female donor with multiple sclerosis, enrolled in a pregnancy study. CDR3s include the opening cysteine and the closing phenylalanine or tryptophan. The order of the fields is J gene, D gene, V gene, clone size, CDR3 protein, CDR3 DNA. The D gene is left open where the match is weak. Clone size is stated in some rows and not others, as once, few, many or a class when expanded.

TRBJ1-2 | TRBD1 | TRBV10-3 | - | CAISEASGTGGYGYTF | TGTGCCATCAGTGAGGCCTCCGGTACAGGGGGCTATGGCTACACCTTC
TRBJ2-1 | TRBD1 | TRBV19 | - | CASTGQGLRNEQFF | TGTGCCAGTACGGGACAGGGTCTAAGGAATGAGCAGTTCTTC
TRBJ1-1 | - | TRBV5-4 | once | CASSRQLDSSQAFF | TGTGCCAGCAGCCGACAGCTGGACAGCTCGCAAGCTTTCTTT
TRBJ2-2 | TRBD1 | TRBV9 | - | CASSVGQGAVGELFF | TGTGCCAGCAGCGTCGGACAGGGGGCGGTCGGGGAGCTGTTTTTT
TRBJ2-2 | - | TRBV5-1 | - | CASGTGANTGELFF | TGCGCCAGCGGAACGGGGGCGAACACCGGGGAGCTGTTTTTT
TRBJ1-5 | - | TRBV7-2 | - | CASTTGGNQPQHF | TGTGCCAGCACCACCGGGGGTAATCAGCCCCAGCATTTT
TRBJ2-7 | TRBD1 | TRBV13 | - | CASSWGQGKEQYF | TGTGCCAGCAGCTGGGGACAGGGTAAAGAGCAGTACTTC
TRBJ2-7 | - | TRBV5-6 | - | CASSPIGSGSYEQYF | TGTGCCAGCAGCCCGATTGGTTCAGGTTCCTACGAGCAGTACTTC
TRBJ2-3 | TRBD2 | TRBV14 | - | CASSQALAGHTDTQYF | TGTGCCAGCAGCCAAGCCCTAGCGGGACACACAGATACGCAGTATTTT
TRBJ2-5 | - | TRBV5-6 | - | CASSFGGEETQYF | TGTGCCAGCAGCTTCGGGGGAGAAGAGACCCAGTACTTC
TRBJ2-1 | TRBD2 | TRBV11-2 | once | CASTRTSGNNEQFF | TGTGCCAGCACCCGGACTAGCGGGAACAATGAGCAGTTCTTC
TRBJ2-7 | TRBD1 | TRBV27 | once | CASSLRGQVLPHEQYF | TGTGCCAGCAGTCTGAGAGGACAGGTCCTACCCCACGAGCAGTACTTC
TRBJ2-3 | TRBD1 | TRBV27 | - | CASSTRQGRDTQYF | TGTGCCAGCAGTACCCGACAGGGGCGCGATACGCAGTATTTT
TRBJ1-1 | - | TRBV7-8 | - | CASSRELAKAFF | TGTGCCAGCAGCCGTGAATTGGCAAAAGCTTTCTTT
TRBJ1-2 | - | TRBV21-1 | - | CASSKLLRMSNYGYTF | TGTGCCAGCAGCAAACTATTGCGAATGTCTAACTATGGCTACACCTTC
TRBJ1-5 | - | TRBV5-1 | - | CASSLGQNQPQHF | TGCGCCAGCAGCTTGGGGCAAAATCAGCCCCAGCATTTT
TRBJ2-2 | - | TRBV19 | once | CASSIRGRAGELFF | TGTGCCAGTAGTATAAGGGGTCGGGCCGGGGAGCTGTTTTTT
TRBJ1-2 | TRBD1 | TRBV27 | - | CASSLTGDGYTF | TGTGCCAGCAGCCTTACAGGGGATGGCTACACCTTC
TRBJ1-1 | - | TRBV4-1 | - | CASSQDSLFTEAFF | TGCGCCAGCAGCCAAGACAGTTTATTCACTGAAGCTTTCTTT
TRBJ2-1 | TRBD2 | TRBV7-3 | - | CASSQGLAGEQEQFF | TGTGCCAGCAGCCAGGGACTAGCGGGAGAGCAAGAGCAGTTCTTC
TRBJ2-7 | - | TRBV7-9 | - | CASSLESRLGEQYF | TGTGCCAGCAGCTTAGAATCCAGACTGGGCGAGCAGTACTTC
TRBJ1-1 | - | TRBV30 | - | CAWSPFFNTEAFF | TGTGCCTGGAGTCCCTTTTTTAACACTGAAGCTTTCTTT
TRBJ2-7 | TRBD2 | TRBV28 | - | CASISPTAGETEQYF | TGTGCCAGCATCTCCCCCACAGCGGGAGAAACTGAGCAGTACTTC
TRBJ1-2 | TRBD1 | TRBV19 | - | CASRSGTGGNYGYTF | TGTGCCAGTAGGTCCGGGACAGGGGGCAACTATGGCTACACCTTC
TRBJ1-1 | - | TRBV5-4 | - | CASSLQGNTEAFF | TGTGCCAGCAGCTTGCAGGGAAACACTGAAGCTTTCTTT
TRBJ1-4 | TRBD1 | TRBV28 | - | CASSFAPRRQGDEKLFF | TGTGCCAGCAGTTTCGCCCCCAGGCGACAGGGGGATGAAAAACTGTTTTTT
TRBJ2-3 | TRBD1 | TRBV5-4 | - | CASSLEGAAADTQYF | TGTGCCAGCAGCTTGGAGGGGGCTGCGGCAGATACGCAGTATTTT
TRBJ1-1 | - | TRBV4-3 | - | CASSQGRGMNTEAFF | TGCGCCAGCAGCCAAGGAAGGGGCATGAACACTGAAGCTTTCTTT
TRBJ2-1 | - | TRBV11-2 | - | CASSTGYGNEQFF | TGTGCCAGCTCGACGGGATATGGCAATGAGCAGTTCTTC
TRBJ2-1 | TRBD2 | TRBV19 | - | CASNGGGPTGSYNEQFF | TGTGCCAGTAATGGGGGAGGGCCAACGGGGTCCTACAATGAGCAGTTCTTC
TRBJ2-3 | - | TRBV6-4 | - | CASSPTEEGADTQYF | TGTGCCAGCAGTCCCACCGAGGAAGGTGCAGATACGCAGTATTTT
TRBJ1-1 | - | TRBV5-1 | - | CASSLDGDMNTEAFF | TGCGCCAGCAGCTTGGACGGTGACATGAACACTGAAGCTTTCTTT
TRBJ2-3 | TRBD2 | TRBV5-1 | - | CASSFGASGNTDTQYF | TGCGCCAGCAGCTTTGGTGCTAGCGGGAACACAGATACGCAGTATTTT
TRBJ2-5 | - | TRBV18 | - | CASSPEASVETQYF | TGTGCCAGCTCACCAGAGGCAAGCGTGGAGACCCAGTACTTC
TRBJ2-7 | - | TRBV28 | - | CASRDKELWNEQYF | TGTGCCAGCCGTGATAAGGAACTATGGAACGAGCAGTACTTC
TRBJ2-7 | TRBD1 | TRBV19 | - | CASSGRTGDYEQYF | TGTGCCAGTAGCGGGAGGACAGGGGACTACGAGCAGTACTTC
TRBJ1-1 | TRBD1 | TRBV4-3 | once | CASSQDTGNVDREAFF | TGCGCCAGCAGCCAAGATACTGGAAATGTGGACAGGGAGGCTTTCTTT
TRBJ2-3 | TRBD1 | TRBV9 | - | CASSVGRRDREPTDTQYF | TGTGCCAGCAGCGTAGGTAGAAGGGACAGGGAACCAACAGATACGCAGTATTTT
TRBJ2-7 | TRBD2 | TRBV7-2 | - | CASSPRLAGDGEQYF | TGTGCCAGCAGCCCCCGACTAGCGGGAGATGGTGAGCAGTACTTC
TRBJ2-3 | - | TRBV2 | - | CASSRGGTDTQYF | TGTGCCAGCAGCAGAGGGGGTACAGATACGCAGTATTTT
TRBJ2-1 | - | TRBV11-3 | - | CASSLNTDNEQFF | TGTGCCAGCAGCTTAAATACAGACAATGAGCAGTTCTTC
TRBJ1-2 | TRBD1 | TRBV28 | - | CASRSSDRGSYGYTF | TGTGCCAGCAGATCTTCGGACAGGGGCTCTTATGGCTACACCTTC
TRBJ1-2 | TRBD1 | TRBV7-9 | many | CASSFDRGRGYTF | TGTGCCAGCAGCTTTGACAGGGGGAGAGGCTACACCTTC